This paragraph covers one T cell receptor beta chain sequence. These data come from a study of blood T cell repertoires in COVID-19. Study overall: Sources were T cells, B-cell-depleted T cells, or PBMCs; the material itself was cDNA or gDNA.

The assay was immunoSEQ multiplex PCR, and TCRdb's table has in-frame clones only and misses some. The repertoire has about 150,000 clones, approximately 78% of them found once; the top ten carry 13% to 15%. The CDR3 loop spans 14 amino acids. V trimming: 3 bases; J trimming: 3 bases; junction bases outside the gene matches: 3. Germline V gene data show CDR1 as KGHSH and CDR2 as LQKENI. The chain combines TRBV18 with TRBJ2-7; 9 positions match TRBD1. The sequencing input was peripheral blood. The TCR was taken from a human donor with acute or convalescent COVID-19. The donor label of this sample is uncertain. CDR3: CASSPGTGNYEQYF. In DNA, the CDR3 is TGTGCCAGCTCACCTGGGACAGGGAACTACGAGCAGTACTTC.